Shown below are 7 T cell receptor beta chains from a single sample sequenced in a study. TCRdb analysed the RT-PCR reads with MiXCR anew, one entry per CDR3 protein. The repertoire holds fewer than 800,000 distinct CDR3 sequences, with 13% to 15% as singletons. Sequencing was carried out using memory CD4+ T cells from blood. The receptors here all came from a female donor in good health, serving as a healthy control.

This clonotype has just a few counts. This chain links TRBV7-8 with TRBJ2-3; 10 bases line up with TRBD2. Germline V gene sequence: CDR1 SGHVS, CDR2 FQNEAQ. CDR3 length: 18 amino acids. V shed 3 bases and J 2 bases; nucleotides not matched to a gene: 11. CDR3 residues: CASSFSVAGGQLTDTQYF. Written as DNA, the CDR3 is TGTGCCAGCAGCTTTTCTGTAGCGGGAGGCCAACTCACAGATACGCAGTATTTT.

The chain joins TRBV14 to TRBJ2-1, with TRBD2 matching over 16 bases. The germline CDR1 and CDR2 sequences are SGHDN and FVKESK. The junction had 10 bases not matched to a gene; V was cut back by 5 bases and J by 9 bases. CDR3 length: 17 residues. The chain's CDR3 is CASSARPGLAGGAEQFF. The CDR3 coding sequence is TGTGCCAGCAGCGCGCGACCGGGACTAGCGGGAGGGGCTGAGCAGTTCTTC.

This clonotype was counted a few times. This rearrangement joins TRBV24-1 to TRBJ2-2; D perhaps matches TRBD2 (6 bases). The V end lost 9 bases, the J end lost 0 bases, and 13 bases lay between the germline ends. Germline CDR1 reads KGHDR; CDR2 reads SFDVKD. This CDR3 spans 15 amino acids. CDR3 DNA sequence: TGTGCCACCGGACGGGCGGGAACGAACACCGGGGAGCTGTTTTTT. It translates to CATGRAGTNTGELFF.

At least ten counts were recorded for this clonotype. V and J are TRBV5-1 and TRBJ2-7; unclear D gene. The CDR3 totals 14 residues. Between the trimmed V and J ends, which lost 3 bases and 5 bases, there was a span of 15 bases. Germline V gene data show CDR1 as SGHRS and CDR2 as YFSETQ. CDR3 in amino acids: CASSSSGIPNEQYF. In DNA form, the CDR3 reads TGCGCCAGCAGCTCCTCTGGGATCCCCAACGAGCAGTACTTC.

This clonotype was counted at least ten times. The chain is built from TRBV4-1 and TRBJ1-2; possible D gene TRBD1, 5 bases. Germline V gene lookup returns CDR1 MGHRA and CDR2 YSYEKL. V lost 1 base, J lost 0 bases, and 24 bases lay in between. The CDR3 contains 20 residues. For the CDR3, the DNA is TGCGCCAGCAGCCAAGGCACCCTGTGGCCGCAGGGATCGTCTAACTATGGCTACACCTTC. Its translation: CASSQGTLWPQGSSNYGYTF.

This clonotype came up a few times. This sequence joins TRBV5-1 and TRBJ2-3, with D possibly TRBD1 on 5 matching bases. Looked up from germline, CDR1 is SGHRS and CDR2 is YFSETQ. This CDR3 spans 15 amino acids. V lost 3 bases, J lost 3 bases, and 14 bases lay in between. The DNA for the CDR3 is TGCGCCAGCAGCTCGCTAGACAGTACGACAGATACGCAGTATTTT. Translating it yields CASSSLDSTTDTQYF. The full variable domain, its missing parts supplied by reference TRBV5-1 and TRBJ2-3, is KAGVTQTPRYLIKTRGQQVTLSCSPISGHRSVSWYQQTPGQGLQFLFEYFSETQRNKGNFPGRFSGRQFSNSRSEMNVSTLELGDSALYLCASSSLDSTTDTQYFGPGTRLTVL.

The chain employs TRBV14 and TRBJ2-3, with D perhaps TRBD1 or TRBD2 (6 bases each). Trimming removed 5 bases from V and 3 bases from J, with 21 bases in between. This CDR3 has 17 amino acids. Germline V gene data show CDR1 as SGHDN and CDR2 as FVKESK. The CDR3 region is CASSSFQGRTKTDTQYF. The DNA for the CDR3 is TGTGCCAGCAGCTCTTTTCAGGGGAGGACAAAGACAGATACGCAGTATTTT.